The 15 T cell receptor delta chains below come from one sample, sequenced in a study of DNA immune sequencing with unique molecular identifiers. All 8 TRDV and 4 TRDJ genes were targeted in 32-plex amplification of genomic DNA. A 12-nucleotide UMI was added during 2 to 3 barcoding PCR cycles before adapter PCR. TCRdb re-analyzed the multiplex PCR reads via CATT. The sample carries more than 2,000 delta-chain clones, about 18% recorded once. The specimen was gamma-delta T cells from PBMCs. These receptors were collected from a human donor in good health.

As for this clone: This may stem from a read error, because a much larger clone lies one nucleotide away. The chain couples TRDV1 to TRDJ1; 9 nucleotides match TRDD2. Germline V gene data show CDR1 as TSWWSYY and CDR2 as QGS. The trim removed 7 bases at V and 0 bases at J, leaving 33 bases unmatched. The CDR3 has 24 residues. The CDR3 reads CALAPRLPTRGVGVTLLYTDKLIF. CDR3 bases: TGTGCTCTTGCGCCACGCCTTCCTACGCGTGGGGTGGGGGTGACCCTACTGTACACCGATAAACTCATCTTT.

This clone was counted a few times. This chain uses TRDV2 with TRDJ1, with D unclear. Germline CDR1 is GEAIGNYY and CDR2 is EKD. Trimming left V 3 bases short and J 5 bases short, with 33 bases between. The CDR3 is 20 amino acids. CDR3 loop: CACDPVALGSETRGPDKLIF. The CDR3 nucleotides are TGTGCCTGTGACCCGGTTGCCCTTGGGTCGGAGACACGAGGCCCGGATAAACTCATCTTT.

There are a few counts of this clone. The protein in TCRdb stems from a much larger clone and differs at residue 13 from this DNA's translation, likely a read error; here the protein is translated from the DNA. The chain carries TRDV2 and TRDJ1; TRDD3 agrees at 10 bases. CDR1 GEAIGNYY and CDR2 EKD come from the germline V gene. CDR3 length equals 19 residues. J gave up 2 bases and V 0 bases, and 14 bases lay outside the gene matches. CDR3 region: CACDTYGGYKGLGTDKLIF. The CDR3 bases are TGTGCCTGTGACACCTATGGGGGATACAAGGGCCTTGGGACCGATAAACTCATCTTT.

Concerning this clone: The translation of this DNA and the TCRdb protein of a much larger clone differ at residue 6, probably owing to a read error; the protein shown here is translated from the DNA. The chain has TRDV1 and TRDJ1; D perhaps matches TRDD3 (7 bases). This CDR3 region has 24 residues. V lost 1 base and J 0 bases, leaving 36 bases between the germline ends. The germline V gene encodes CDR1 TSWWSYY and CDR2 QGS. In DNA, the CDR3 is TGTGCTCTTGGGGAACCTCTATACCTTCCCGTCGTACTGGGGTCTATAGATGACACCGATAAACTCATCTTT. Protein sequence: CALGEPLYLPVVLGSIDDTDKLIF.

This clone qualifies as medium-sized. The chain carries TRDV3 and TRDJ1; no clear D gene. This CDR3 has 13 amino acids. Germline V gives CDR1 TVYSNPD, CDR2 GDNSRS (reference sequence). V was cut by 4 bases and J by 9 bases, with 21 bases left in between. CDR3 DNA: TGTGCCTATCAACCCCCAACTTCTCAGCAACTCATCTTT. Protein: CAYQPPTSQQLIF.

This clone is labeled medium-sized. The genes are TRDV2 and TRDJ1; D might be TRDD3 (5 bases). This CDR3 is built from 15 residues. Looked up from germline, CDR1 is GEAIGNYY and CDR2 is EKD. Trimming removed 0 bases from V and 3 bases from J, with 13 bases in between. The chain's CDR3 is CACDTLIGGADKLIF. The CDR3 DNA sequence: TGTGCCTGTGACACCCTTATTGGTGGGGCCGATAAACTCATCTTT.

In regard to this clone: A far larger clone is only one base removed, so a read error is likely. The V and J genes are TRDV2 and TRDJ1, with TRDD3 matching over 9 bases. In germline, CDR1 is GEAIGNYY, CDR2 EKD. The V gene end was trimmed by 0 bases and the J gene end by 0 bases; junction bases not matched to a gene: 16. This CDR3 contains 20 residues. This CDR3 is CACDTVSRSTGGENTDKLIF. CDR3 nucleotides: TGTGCCTGTGACACCGTTTCTCGAAGTACTGGGGGAGAGAACACCGATAAACTCATCTTT.

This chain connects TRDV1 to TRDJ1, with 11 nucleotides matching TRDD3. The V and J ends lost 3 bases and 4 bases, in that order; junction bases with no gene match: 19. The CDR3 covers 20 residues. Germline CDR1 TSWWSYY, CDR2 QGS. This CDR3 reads CALGDCGFLRWGIPGDKLIF. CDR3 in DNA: TGTGCTCTTGGGGATTGTGGGTTCCTACGCTGGGGGATACCCGGCGATAAACTCATCTTT.

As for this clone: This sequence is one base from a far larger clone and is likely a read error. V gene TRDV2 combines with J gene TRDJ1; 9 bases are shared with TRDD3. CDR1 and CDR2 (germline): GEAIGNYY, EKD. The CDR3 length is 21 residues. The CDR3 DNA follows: TGTGCCTGTGATTCACACGTTAGTCGGGGGTCTTCGGGGGATACAAAAGATAAACCCATCTTT. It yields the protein CACDSHVSRGSSGDTKDKPIF.

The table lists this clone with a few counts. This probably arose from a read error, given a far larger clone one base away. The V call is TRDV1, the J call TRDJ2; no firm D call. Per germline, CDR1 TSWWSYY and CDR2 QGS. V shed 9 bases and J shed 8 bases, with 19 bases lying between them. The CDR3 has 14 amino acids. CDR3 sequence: CALVRHGWPAQLFF. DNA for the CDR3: TGTGCTCTGGTCCGGCATGGCTGGCCGGCACAACTCTTCTTT.

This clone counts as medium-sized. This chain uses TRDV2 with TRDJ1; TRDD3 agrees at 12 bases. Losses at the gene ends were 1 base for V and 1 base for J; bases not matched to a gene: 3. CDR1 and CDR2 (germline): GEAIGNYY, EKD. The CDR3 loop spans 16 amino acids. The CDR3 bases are TGTGCCTGTGACACACTGGGGGATACCCTCACCGATAAACTCATCTTT. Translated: CACDTLGDTLTDKLIF.

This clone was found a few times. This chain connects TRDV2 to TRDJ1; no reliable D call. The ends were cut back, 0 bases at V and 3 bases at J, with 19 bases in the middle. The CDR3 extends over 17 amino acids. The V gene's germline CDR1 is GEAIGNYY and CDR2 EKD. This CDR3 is CACDTVGAINTPDKLIF. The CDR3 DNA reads TGTGCCTGTGACACCGTAGGGGCGATAAACACCCCCGATAAACTCATCTTT.

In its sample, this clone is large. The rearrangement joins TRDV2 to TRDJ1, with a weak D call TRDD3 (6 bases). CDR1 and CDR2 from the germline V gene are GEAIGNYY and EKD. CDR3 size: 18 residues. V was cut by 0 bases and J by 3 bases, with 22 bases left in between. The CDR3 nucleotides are TGTGCCTGTGACACCCTTCGAAGGCTGGGGATGGGTGCCGATAAACTCATCTTT. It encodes CACDTLRRLGMGADKLIF.

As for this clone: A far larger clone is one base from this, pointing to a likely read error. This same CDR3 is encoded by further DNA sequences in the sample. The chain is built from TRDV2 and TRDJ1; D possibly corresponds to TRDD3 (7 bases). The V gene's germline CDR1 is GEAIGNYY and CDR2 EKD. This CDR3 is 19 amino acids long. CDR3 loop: CACDTLPTGDPFQADKLIF. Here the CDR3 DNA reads TGCGCCTGTGACACCCTCCCTACTGGGGATCCCTTCCAGGCCGATAAACTCATCTTT.

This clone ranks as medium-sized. The CDR3: CALGLAGKYGTVTDKLIF. The CDR3 bases are TGTGCTCTTGGCCTCGCCGGAAAATACGGTACTGTCACCGATAAACTCATCTTT. The chain recombines TRDV1 with TRDJ1, with D tentatively TRDD1 or TRDD3 (5 bases each). The CDR3 is 18 residues long. V lost 6 bases and J 1 base, leaving 24 bases between the germline ends. Germline-derived CDR1 and CDR2 are TSWWSYY and QGS.